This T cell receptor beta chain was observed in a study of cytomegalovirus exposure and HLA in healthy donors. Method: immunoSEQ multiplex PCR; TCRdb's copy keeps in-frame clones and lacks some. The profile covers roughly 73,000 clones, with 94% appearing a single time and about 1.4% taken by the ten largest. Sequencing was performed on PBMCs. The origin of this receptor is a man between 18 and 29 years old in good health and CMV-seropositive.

The CDR3 DNA is TGTGCCAGCAGTACCGACGACAGGTTCCCCGATGGCTACACCTTC. Translation: CASSTDDRFPDGYTF. The chain carries TRBV5-5 and TRBJ1-2; a weak D match, TRBD1 (6 bases). The germline gives CDR1 SGHKS, CDR2 YYEKEE (reference sequence). Trimming stripped 5 bases from V and 6 bases from J, with 20 bases between. This CDR3 is built from 15 residues.